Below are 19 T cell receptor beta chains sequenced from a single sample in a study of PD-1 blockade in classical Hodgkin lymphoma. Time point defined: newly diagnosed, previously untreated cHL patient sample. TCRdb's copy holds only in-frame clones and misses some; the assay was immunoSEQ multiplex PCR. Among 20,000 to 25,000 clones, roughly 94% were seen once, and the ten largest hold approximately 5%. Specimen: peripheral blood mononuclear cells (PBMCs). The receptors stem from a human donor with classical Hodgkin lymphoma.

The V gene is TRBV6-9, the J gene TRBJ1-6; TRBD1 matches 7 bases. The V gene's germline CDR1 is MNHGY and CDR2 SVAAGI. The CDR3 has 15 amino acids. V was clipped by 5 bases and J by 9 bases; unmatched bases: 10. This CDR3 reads CASSPSTGMGSPLHF. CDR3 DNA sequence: TGTGCCAGCAGTCCCTCGACAGGGATGGGTTCACCCCTCCACTTT.

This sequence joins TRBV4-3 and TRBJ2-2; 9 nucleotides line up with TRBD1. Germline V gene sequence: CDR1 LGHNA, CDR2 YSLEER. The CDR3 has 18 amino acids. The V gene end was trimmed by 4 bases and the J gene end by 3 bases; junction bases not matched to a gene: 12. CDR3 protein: CASSPHADRGSHTGELFF. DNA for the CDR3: TGCGCCAGCAGCCCCCACGCGGACAGGGGTTCGCACACCGGGGAGCTGTTTTTT.

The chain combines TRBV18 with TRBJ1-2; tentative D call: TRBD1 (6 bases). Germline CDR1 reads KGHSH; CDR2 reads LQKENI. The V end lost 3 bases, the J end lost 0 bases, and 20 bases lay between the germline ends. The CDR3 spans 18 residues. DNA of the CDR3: TGTGCCAGCTCACCCGTATCCCAGGGGATGGTCGCTAACTATGGCTACACCTTC. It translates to CASSPVSQGMVANYGYTF.

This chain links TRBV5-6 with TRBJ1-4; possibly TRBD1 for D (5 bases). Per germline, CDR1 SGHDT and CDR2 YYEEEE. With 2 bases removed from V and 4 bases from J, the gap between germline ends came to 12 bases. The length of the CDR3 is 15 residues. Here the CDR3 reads CASSFFGTYNEKLFF. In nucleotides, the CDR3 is TGTGCCAGCAGCTTTTTTGGGACTTATAATGAAAAACTGTTTTTT. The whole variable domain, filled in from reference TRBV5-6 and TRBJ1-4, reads DAGVTQSPTHLIKTRGQQVTLRCSPKSGHDTVSWYQQALGQGPQFIFQYYEEEERQRGNFPDRFSGHQFPNYSSELNVNALLLGDSALYLCASSFFGTYNEKLFFGSGTQLSVL.

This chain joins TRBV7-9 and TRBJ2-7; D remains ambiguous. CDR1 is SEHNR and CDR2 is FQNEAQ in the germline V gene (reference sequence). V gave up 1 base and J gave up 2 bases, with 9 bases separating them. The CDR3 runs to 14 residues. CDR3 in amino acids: CASSLGRTPYEQYF. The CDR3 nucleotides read TGTGCCAGCAGCTTAGGCCGGACGCCCTACGAGCAGTACTTC.

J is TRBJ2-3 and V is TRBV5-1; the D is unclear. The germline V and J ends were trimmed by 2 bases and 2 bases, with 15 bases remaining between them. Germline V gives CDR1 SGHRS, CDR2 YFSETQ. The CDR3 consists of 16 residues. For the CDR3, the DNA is TGCGCCAGCAGCTTAGGCACACCGCGCCTCACAGATACGCAGTATTTT. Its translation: CASSLGTPRLTDTQYF.

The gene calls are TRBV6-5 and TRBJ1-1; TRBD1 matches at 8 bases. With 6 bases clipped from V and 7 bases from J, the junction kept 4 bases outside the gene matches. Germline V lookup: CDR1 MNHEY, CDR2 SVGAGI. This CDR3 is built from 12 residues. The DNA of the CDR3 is TGTGCCAGCAGCATCAGGGGGCATGAAGCTTTCTTT. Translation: CASSIRGHEAFF.

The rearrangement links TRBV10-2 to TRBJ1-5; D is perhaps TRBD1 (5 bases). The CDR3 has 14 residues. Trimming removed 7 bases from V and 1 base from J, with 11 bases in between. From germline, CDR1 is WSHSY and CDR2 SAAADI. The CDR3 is CASTPTDSNQPQHF. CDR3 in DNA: TGCGCCAGCACCCCGACAGACAGCAATCAGCCCCAGCATTTT.

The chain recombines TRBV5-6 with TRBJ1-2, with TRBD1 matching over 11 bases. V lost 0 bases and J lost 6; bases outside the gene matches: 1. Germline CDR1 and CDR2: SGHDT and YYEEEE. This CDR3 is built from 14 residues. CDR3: CASSLGTGGHGYTF. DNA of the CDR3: TGTGCCAGCAGCTTGGGGACAGGGGGCCATGGCTACACCTTC.

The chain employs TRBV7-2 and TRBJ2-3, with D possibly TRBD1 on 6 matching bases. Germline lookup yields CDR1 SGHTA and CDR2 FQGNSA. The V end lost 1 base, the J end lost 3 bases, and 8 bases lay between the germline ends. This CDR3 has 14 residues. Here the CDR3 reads CASSLDQGTDTQYF. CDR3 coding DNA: TGTGCCAGCAGCTTAGACCAGGGGACAGATACGCAGTATTTT.

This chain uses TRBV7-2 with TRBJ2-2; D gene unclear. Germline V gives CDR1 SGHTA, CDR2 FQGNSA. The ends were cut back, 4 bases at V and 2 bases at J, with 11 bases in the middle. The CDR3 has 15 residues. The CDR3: CASSSLRPNTGELFF. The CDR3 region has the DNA TGTGCCAGCAGCTCTTTACGTCCTAACACCGGGGAGCTGTTTTTT. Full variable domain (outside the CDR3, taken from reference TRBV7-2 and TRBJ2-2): GAGVSQSPSNKVTEKGKDVELRCDPISGHTALYWYRQSLGQGLEFLIYFQGNSAPDKSGLPSDRFSAERTGGSVSTLTIQRTQQEDSAVYLCASSSLRPNTGELFFGEGSRLTVL.

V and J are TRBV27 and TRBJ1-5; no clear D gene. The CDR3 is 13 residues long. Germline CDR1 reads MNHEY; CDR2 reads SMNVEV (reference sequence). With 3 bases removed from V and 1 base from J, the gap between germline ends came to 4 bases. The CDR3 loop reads CASSLRSNQPQHF. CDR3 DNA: TGTGCCAGCAGTTTGCGGAGCAATCAGCCCCAGCATTTT.

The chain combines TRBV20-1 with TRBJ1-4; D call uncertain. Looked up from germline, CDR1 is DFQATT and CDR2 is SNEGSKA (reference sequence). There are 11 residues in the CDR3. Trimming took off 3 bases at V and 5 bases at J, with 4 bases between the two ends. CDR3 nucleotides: TGCAGTGCTAGGAAGAATGAAAAACTGTTTTTT. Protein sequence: CSARKNEKLFF.

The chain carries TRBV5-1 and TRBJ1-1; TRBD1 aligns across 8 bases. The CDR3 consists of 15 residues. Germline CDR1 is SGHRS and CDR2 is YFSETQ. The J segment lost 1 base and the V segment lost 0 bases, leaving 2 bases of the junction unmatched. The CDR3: CASSLVQGANTEAFF. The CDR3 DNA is TGCGCCAGCAGCTTGGTCCAGGGGGCGAACACTGAAGCTTTCTTT.

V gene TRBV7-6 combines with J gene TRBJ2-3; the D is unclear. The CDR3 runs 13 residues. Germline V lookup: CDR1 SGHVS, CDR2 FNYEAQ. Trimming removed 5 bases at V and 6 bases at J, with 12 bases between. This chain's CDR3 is CASSPRVTDTQYF. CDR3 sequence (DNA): TGTGCCAGCAGCCCACGAGTCACGGATACGCAGTATTTT.

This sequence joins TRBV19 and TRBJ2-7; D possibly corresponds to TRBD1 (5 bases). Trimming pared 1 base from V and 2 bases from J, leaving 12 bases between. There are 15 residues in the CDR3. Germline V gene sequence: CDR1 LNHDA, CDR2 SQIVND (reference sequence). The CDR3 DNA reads TGTGCCAGTAGTATAGGGGGCTACAAGGCCTACGAGCAGTACTTC. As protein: CASSIGGYKAYEQYF. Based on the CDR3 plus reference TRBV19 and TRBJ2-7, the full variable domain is DGGITQSPKYLFRKEGQNVTLSCEQNLNHDAMYWYRQDPGQGLRLIYYSQIVNDFQKGDIAEGYSVSREKKESFPLTVTSAQKNPTAFYLCASSIGGYKAYEQYFGPGTRLTVT.

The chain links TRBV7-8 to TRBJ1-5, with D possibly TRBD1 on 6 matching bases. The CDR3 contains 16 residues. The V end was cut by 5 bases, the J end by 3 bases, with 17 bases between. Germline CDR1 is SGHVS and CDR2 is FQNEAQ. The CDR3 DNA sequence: TGTGCCAGCAGCGCGACCTCTCAGGGGAACAATCAGCCCCAGCATTTT. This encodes CASSATSQGNNQPQHF.

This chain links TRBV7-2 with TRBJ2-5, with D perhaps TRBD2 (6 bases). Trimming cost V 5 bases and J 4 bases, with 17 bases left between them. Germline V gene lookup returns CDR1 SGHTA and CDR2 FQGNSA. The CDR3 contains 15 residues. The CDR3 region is CASSRRGDVRETQYF. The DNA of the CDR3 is TGTGCCAGCAGCCGGCGCGGGGATGTGCGAGAGACCCAGTACTTC. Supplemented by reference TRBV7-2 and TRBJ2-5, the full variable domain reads GAGVSQSPSNKVTEKGKDVELRCDPISGHTALYWYRQSLGQGLEFLIYFQGNSAPDKSGLPSDRFSAERTGGSVSTLTIQRTQQEDSAVYLCASSRRGDVRETQYFGPGTRLLVL.

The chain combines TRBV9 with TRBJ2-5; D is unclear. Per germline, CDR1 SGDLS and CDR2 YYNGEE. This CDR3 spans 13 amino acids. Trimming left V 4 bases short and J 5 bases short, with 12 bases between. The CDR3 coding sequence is TGTGCCAGCAGCCGGGCCCCCCGGGAGACCCAGTACTTC. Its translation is CASSRAPRETQYF.